This TCR beta chain appears in the sequencing data of a study of graft-versus-host responses after intestinal transplantation. Study findings and constraints: Allografts carried high graft-versus-host to host-versus-graft clonal ratios in patients having graft-donor T cell macrochimerism.

Processing was applied to graft tissue in order to liberate intraepithelial and lamina propria lymphocytes. Only in-frame clones appear in the TCRdb table, and some are missing; sequencing was by immunoSEQ multiplex PCR. This table holds about 37,000 clones, roughly 90% found once. CDR1 is SGHAT and CDR2 is FQNNGV in the germline V gene. V was clipped by 0 bases and J by 7 bases; unmatched bases: 5. The CDR3 runs 15 residues. The sample holds one count of this clone. The antigen is undetermined. The receptor's source is a human patient who received an intestinal transplant, so some T cells may come from the graft donor. Source: ileum tissue, taken approximately 210 days after intestinal transplant. The chain joins TRBV11-2 to TRBJ2-7; 11 bases align to TRBD2. CDR3 sequence reads: CASSLEASGGFEQYF. CDR3 sequence (DNA): TGTGCCAGCAGCTTAGAGGCTAGCGGGGGGTTTGAGCAGTACTTC.